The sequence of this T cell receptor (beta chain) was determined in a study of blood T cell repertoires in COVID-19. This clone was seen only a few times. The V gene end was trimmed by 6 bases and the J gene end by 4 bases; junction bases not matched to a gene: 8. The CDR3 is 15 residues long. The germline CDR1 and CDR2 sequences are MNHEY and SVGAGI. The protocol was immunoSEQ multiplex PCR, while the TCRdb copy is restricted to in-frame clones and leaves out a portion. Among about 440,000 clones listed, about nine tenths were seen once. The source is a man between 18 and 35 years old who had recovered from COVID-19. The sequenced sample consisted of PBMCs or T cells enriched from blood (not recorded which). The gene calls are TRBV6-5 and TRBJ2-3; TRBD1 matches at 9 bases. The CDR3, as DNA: TGTGCCAGCAGGCCCGGGACAGGGTCAGCAGATACGCAGTATTTT. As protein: CASRPGTGSADTQYF.